This T cell receptor beta chain came from a study of T cells after yellow fever vaccination. Study-wide findings and caveats: Contaminants from the bulk population, in the form of abundant clonotypes, could be found in FACS-sorted repertoires. Overall, a small share of clonotypes was seen in both CD4 and CD8 compartments. Researchers report a weaker secondary response that nonetheless peaked faster, day 5 versus 15.

V was pared by 6 bases and J by 2 bases, with 20 bases between. Germline-derived CDR1 and CDR2 are MNHEY and SVGAGI. The CDR3 sequence is 17 residues long. TCRdb reprocessed the 5' RACE reads with MiXCR, giving one entry per CDR3 protein. This table holds about 340,000 distinct CDR3 sequences, 9.5% to 15% found once. This clonotype was counted only a few times. Its antigen is not identified. The chain has TRBV6-5 and TRBJ1-5, with D tentatively TRBD1 (5 bases). Sequenced material: CD4+ T cells sorted from PBMCs, taken 15 days after the yellow fever booster vaccination. The TCR originated in a man aged 18 to 30 who received the YFV17D yellow fever vaccine. CDR3 sequence: CASRPIPPGGGNQPQHF. The CDR3 nucleotides are TGTGCCAGCAGACCAATCCCGCCCGGGGGAGGCAATCAGCCCCAGCATTTT.